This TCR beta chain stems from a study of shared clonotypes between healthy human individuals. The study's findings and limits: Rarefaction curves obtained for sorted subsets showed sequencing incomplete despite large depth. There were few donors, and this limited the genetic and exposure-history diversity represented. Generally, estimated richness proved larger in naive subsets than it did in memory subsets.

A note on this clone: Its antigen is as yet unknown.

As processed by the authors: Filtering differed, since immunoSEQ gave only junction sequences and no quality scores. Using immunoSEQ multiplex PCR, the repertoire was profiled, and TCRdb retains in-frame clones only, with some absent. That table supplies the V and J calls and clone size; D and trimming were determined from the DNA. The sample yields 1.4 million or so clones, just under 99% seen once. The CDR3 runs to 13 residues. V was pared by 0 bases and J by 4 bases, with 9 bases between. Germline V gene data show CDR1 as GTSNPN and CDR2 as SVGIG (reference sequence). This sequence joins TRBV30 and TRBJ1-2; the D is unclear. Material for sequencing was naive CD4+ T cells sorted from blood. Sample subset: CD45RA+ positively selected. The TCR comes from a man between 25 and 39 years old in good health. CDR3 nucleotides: TGTGCCTGGAGTGTTGGGGTTGGCTATGGCTACACCTTC. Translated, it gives CAWSVGVGYGYTF.